The 30 T cell receptor beta chains below all came from one sample that was sequenced in a study of OX40 agonist ivuxolimab in advanced cancers. The protocol was immunoSEQ multiplex PCR, while the TCRdb copy is restricted to in-frame clones and leaves out a portion. Of some 9,200 clones in the sample, 89% were seen once. The input for sequencing was CD4+ or CD8+ T cells sorted from blood, taken in a trial of the OX40 agonist ivuxolimab. Every receptor here comes from an adult with an advanced solid tumor such as melanoma, head and neck, liver or kidney cancer.

The chain joins TRBV19 to TRBJ2-2; D might be TRBD1 (6 bases). CDR1 and CDR2 (germline): LNHDA, SQIVND (reference sequence). The CDR3 runs to 12 residues. Trimming left V 5 bases short and J 7 bases short, with 8 bases between. The DNA for the CDR3 is TGTGCCAGTAGTCAGGGGTACGGGGAGCTGTTTTTT. Protein product: CASSQGYGELFF.

This rearrangement joins TRBV19 to TRBJ1-3, with no clear D. The CDR3 contains 15 residues. V was pared by 6 bases and J by 2 bases, with 14 bases between. Germline values: CDR1 LNHDA, CDR2 SQIVND (reference sequence). The CDR3 nucleotides are TGTGCCAGTAGCCCCTCGAGTGTGGCTGGAAACACCATATATTTT. Amino acid sequence: CASSPSSVAGNTIYF. The variable domain in full, with the rest retrieved from reference TRBV19 and TRBJ1-3, is DGGITQSPKYLFRKEGQNVTLSCEQNLNHDAMYWYRQDPGQGLRLIYYSQIVNDFQKGDIAEGYSVSREKKESFPLTVTSAQKNPTAFYLCASSPSSVAGNTIYFGEGSWLTVV.

The gene calls are TRBV2 and TRBJ2-3, with a weak D call TRBD2 (6 bases). V was pared by 7 bases and J by 4 bases, with 15 bases between. Germline CDR1 is SNHLY and CDR2 is FYNNEI. The CDR3 has 14 amino acids. CDR3 amino acids: CASTRDFSPDTQYF. In DNA, the CDR3 is TGTGCCAGCACTCGGGACTTTTCCCCAGATACGCAGTATTTT.

This CDR3 is CASSLMSRDNEQFF. As DNA, the CDR3 is TGTGCCAGCAGCTTAATGTCCAGGGATAATGAGCAGTTCTTC. The V and J genes are TRBV7-3 and TRBJ2-1; D is perhaps TRBD1 (5 bases). This CDR3 has 14 amino acids. The germline V gene has CDR1 SGHTA and CDR2 FQGTGA. V lost 1 base, J lost 7 bases, and 11 bases lay in between.

There are a few counts of this clone. The chain employs TRBV30 and TRBJ1-1, with TRBD1 as a possible D gene (5 bases). This CDR3 comprises 13 residues. CDR1 GTSNPN and CDR2 SVGIG come from the germline V gene (reference sequence). V was pared by 2 bases and J by 5 bases, with 12 bases between. CDR3 bases: TGTGCCTGGAGTTCAGGGCCGATTACTGAAGCTTTCTTT. This sequence encodes CAWSSGPITEAFF.

The chain carries TRBV29-1 and TRBJ1-5; TRBD1 agrees at 7 bases. V was pared by 4 bases and J by 5 bases, with 5 bases of the junction left unmatched. Germline CDR1 and CDR2: SQVTM and ANQGSEA. This CDR3 region has 13 residues. The CDR3 spells CSVGQGRDQPQHF. The CDR3 bases are TGCAGCGTTGGACAGGGTAGGGATCAGCCCCAGCATTTT.

The CDR3 region is CASSVQPGASGSPYNEQFF. The CDR3, as DNA: TGTGCCAGCAGCGTTCAACCAGGGGCTAGCGGGAGCCCCTACAATGAGCAGTTCTTC. J is TRBJ2-1 and V is TRBV9; 10 bases align to TRBD2. The CDR3 contains 19 residues. With V trimmed by 2 bases and J by 2 bases, 13 bases remained unmatched. Germline CDR1 and CDR2: SGDLS and YYNGEE.

The V call is TRBV6-5, the J call TRBJ2-2; 8 bases fit TRBD1. In germline, CDR1 is MNHEY, CDR2 SVGAGI. Unmatched junction bases numbered 6, after V lost 2 bases and J lost 4 bases. The CDR3 contains 16 residues. CDR3 amino acids: CASSYTTGGRTGELFF. The CDR3 DNA reads as TGTGCCAGCAGTTACACCACAGGGGGGCGCACCGGGGAGCTGTTTTTT.

V gene TRBV7-6 combines with J gene TRBJ2-2, with D maybe TRBD1 (7 bases). The CDR3 extends over 14 amino acids. From germline, CDR1 is SGHVS and CDR2 FNYEAQ. V was shortened by 4 bases and J by 6 bases, with 12 bases between the two germline ends. The CDR3 protein is CASSSQGGAGELFF. In DNA form, the CDR3 reads TGTGCCAGCAGCTCCCAGGGGGGTGCCGGGGAGCTGTTTTTT. The full variable domain, its missing parts supplied by reference TRBV7-6 and TRBJ2-2, is GAGVSQSPRYKVTKRGQDVALRCDPISGHVSLYWYRQALGQGPEFLTYFNYEAQQDKSGLPNDRFSAERPEGSISTLTIQRTEQRDSAMYRCASSSQGGAGELFFGEGSRLTVL.

The gene calls are TRBV5-4 and TRBJ2-3; D unresolved. The germline V and J ends were trimmed by 0 bases and 8 bases, with 7 bases remaining between them. The CDR3 is 12 amino acids. Germline-derived CDR1 and CDR2 are SGHNT and YYREEE (reference sequence). The CDR3 nucleotides are TGTGCCAGCAGCTTGGAGATAGGTACGCAGTATTTT. Translation gives CASSLEIGTQYF.

V gene TRBV11-3 combines with J gene TRBJ2-3; a weak D match, TRBD1 (5 bases). V was pared by 0 bases and J by 6 bases, with 10 bases between. This CDR3 has 14 amino acids. The V gene's germline CDR1 is SGHNT and CDR2 YENEEA. The DNA of the CDR3 is TGTGCCAGCAGCTTAGAAGGGGTGTGGGATACGCAGTATTTT. Its translation: CASSLEGVWDTQYF. Full variable domain (remainder filled in from reference TRBV11-3 and TRBJ2-3): EAGVVQSPRYKIIEKKQPVAFWCNPISGHNTLYWYLQNLGQGPELLIRYENEEAVDDSQLPKDRFSAERLKGVDSTLKIQPAELGDSAVYLCASSLEGVWDTQYFGPGTRLTVL.

The rearrangement joins TRBV7-8 to TRBJ1-4; the match to TRBD1 covers 9 bases. Germline V gene data show CDR1 as SGHVS and CDR2 as FQNEAQ. V shed 3 bases and J 4 bases; nucleotides not matched to a gene: 3. The CDR3 extends over 15 amino acids. The CDR3 sequence: CASSLQGQGNEKLFF. CDR3 bases: TGTGCCAGCAGCTTGCAGGGACAGGGTAATGAAAAACTGTTTTTT.

The rearrangement uses TRBV19 and TRBJ2-5; the D gene is possibly TRBD1 (6 bases). The end of the DNA is better explained by TRBJ2-7, so the J call may be wrong. CDR1 LNHDA and CDR2 SQIVND come from the germline V gene (reference sequence). The CDR3 is 14 residues long. As DNA, the CDR3 is TGTGCCAGTAGTATAAGGAACAGGGACTACGAGCAGTACTTC. Translated: CASSIRNRDYEQYF.

The chain recombines TRBV5-5 with TRBJ2-7; D is unclear. Trimming left V 1 base short and J 2 bases short, with 16 bases between. CDR3 length equals 16 residues. The germline V gene has CDR1 SGHKS and CDR2 YYEKEE (reference sequence). CDR3 in amino acids: CASSLSVRILPYEQYF. The CDR3 DNA sequence: TGTGCCAGCAGCTTGTCGGTGCGGATCCTTCCCTACGAGCAGTACTTC.

The chain employs TRBV5-1 and TRBJ2-7; 10 nucleotides agree with TRBD1. Trimming at V came to 7 bases and at J to 0 bases, leaving 4 bases not matched to a gene. The CDR3 sequence is 14 residues long. Germline CDR1 is SGHRS and CDR2 is YFSETQ. The CDR3 loop is CASVRTGGSYEQYF. CDR3 in DNA: TGCGCCAGCGTGAGGACAGGGGGCTCCTACGAGCAGTACTTC. Drawing the rest from reference TRBV5-1 and TRBJ2-7, the complete variable domain is KAGVTQTPRYLIKTRGQQVTLSCSPISGHRSVSWYQQTPGQGLQFLFEYFSETQRNKGNFPGRFSGRQFSNSRSEMNVSTLELGDSALYLCASVRTGGSYEQYFGPGTRLTVT.

This clone was observed once. This chain uses TRBV7-2 with TRBJ2-3; D call uncertain. Germline V gene data show CDR1 as SGHTA and CDR2 as FQGNSA. The ends were cut back, 0 bases at V and 0 bases at J, with 4 bases in the middle. The CDR3 is made up of 14 amino acids. The CDR3, as DNA: TGTGCCAGCAGCTTAGCGGTTAGCACAGATACGCAGTATTTT. This codes for CASSLAVSTDTQYF.

The gene calls are TRBV19 and TRBJ2-7; TRBD1 might be the D (5 bases). This CDR3 spans 13 amino acids. Germline lookup yields CDR1 LNHDA and CDR2 SQIVND (reference sequence). Trimming stripped 3 bases from V and 2 bases from J, with 8 bases between. CDR3 loop: CASSMGLPYEQYF. Written as DNA, the CDR3 is TGTGCCAGTAGTATGGGGCTGCCCTACGAGCAGTACTTC.

This clone was detected only a few times. The chain employs TRBV9 and TRBJ2-5, with D possibly TRBD2 on 5 matching bases. Trimming shortened V by 0 bases and J by 2 bases, and 11 bases separated the two germline ends. This CDR3 has 15 residues. The germline V gene has CDR1 SGDLS and CDR2 YYNGEE. CDR3 amino acids: CASSVGSGPQETQYF. CDR3 sequence (DNA): TGTGCCAGCAGCGTAGGCAGCGGACCACAAGAGACCCAGTACTTC.

The chain combines TRBV7-2 with TRBJ2-7; tentatively, D is TRBD2 (6 bases). The V end lost 2 bases, the J end lost 0 bases, and 11 bases lay between the germline ends. CDR3 length: 15 amino acids. Germline CDR1 reads SGHTA; CDR2 reads FQGNSA. The CDR3 bases are TGTGCCAGCAGCTTATGGGCGGGGAGCTCCTACGAGCAGTACTTC. It translates to CASSLWAGSSYEQYF.

The chain couples TRBV28 to TRBJ1-1, with D hard to call. Per the germline V gene, CDR1 is MDHEN and CDR2 is SYDVKM. The ends were cut back, 2 bases at V and 5 bases at J, with 6 bases in the middle. The CDR3 has 12 residues. The CDR3 DNA reads as TGTGCCAGCAGTTTAAAGAATACTGAAGCTTTCTTT. Translated: CASSLKNTEAFF.

The chain is built from TRBV30 and TRBJ2-1, with D hard to call. From germline, CDR1 is GTSNPN and CDR2 SVGIG (reference sequence). The CDR3 covers 12 residues. V lost 0 bases and J 6 bases, leaving 6 bases between the germline ends. The CDR3 loop reads CAWSVDLNEQFF. CDR3 nucleotide sequence: TGTGCCTGGAGTGTAGACCTCAATGAGCAGTTCTTC.

This clone appeared once. The V call is TRBV28, the J call TRBJ2-5; 10 nucleotides agree with TRBD1. TRBJ2-7 matches the DNA end more closely, so the J call is doubtful. The CDR3 totals 15 residues. CDR1 and CDR2 from the germline V gene are MDHEN and SYDVKM. CDR3: CASSGADRGTYEQYF. The CDR3 coding sequence is TGTGCCAGCTCGGGGGCGGACAGGGGGACCTACGAGCAGTACTTC.

The V gene is TRBV4-1, the J gene TRBJ1-3; TRBD1 aligns across 7 bases. The CDR3 has 17 amino acids. V shed 0 bases, J shed 5 bases, and the junction held 10 bases outside the gene matches. Germline CDR1 is MGHRA and CDR2 is YSYEKL. In DNA form, the CDR3 reads TGCGCCAGCAGCCAAGAGGGGGAAAGACAGGGAAGAAACACCATATATTTT. It is translated as CASSQEGERQGRNTIYF.

The rearrangement uses TRBV18 and TRBJ2-7; 12 bases align to TRBD2. Germline CDR1 reads KGHSH; CDR2 reads LQKENI. V dropped 1 base and J dropped 7; count of bases not matched to a gene: 11. The CDR3 extends over 17 amino acids. The DNA for the CDR3 is TGTGCCAGCTCACCACAGAGCTGGACTAGCGGGACCGAAGAGCAGTACTTC. It is translated as CASSPQSWTSGTEEQYF.

The gene calls are TRBV11-1 and TRBJ1-1; tentative D call: TRBD1 (6 bases). This CDR3 contains 13 residues. V gave up 3 bases and J gave up 1 base, with 6 bases separating them. Germline V gene sequence: CDR1 SGHAT, CDR2 FQDESV (reference sequence). Here the CDR3 reads CASSLGANTEAFF. The CDR3 DNA sequence: TGTGCCAGCAGCTTGGGGGCGAACACTGAAGCTTTCTTT.

The rearrangement uses TRBV18 and TRBJ2-7, with 13 bases matching TRBD2. This CDR3 is built from 16 residues. V lost 1 base and J lost 2; bases outside the gene matches: 2. CDR1 and CDR2 from the germline V gene are KGHSH and LQKENI. The CDR3 region is CASSPQGLAGTYEQYF. The CDR3 bases are TGTGCCAGCTCACCACAGGGACTAGCGGGAACCTACGAGCAGTACTTC.

The chain has TRBV9 and TRBJ2-5; D might be TRBD1 or TRBD2, each matching 5 bases. The CDR3 sequence is 15 residues long. Germline V gene data show CDR1 as SGDLS and CDR2 as YYNGEE. V gave up 0 bases and J gave up 4 bases, with 13 bases separating them. This chain's CDR3 is CASSVGGTAGETQYF. DNA for the CDR3: TGTGCCAGCAGCGTAGGGGGGACGGCGGGAGAGACCCAGTACTTC.

This chain connects TRBV7-2 to TRBJ2-1; weak D call: TRBD1 (6 bases). This CDR3 contains 14 residues. V lost 8 bases and J lost 1, with 12 bases in between. The germline V gene has CDR1 SGHTA and CDR2 FQGNSA. The CDR3 DNA sequence: TGTGCCAGCGCGTGGACAGAATCCTACAATGAGCAGTTCTTC. It specifies CASAWTESYNEQFF.

This rearrangement joins TRBV28 to TRBJ2-3; maybe TRBD2 (6 bases). The CDR3 runs to 13 residues. CDR1 and CDR2 (germline): MDHEN, SYDVKM. V was trimmed by 6 bases and J by 0 bases, leaving 7 bases between them. The CDR3: CASRGTSTDTQYF. The CDR3 DNA sequence: TGTGCCAGCAGAGGGACTAGCACAGATACGCAGTATTTT.

The V call is TRBV28, the J call TRBJ1-5; D ambiguous. With 2 bases removed from V and 6 bases from J, the gap between germline ends came to 8 bases. The CDR3 length is 13 residues. CDR1 is MDHEN, CDR2 SYDVKM, per germline. CDR3 loop: CASSLTRIQPQHF. The CDR3 coding sequence is TGTGCCAGCAGTTTAACCCGGATTCAGCCCCAGCATTTT.